The next 5 T cell receptor beta chains were all read from a single sample in a study of blood T cells in healthy people across ages. Through a sample-barcoded 5' primer and a J-beta primer mix, a second PCR was run for roughly 6 to 12 cycles. TCRdb re-called the 5' RACE reads with MiXCR, one entry per CDR3 protein. The table includes fewer than 1.5 million distinct CDR3 sequences, approximately 40% detected once. Sequenced material: blood. These receptors came from a young woman in good health.

In its sample, this clonotype was seen a few times. The J gene is TRBJ1-1, the V gene TRBV28; D remains unclear. Germline lookup yields CDR1 MDHEN and CDR2 SYDVKM. This CDR3 spans 12 amino acids. The V end lost 6 bases, the J end lost 6 bases, and 11 bases lay between the germline ends. CDR3 sequence: CASRSPVAEAFF. The CDR3 DNA reads as TGTGCCAGCAGATCCCCAGTGGCTGAAGCTTTCTTT.

The chain joins TRBV7-2 to TRBJ1-2; D is perhaps TRBD1 (6 bases). Trimming stripped 1 base from V and 8 bases from J, with 17 bases between. The CDR3 spans 15 residues. Germline CDR1 and CDR2: SGHTA and FQGNSA. The CDR3 region is CASSLVVGGVSGYTF. In DNA, the CDR3 is TGTGCCAGCAGCTTAGTTGTGGGGGGCGTAAGCGGCTACACCTTC.

The chain recombines TRBV12-3 or TRBV12-4 with TRBJ2-3; D gene unclear. The CDR3 contains 15 residues. With 11 bases removed from V and 5 bases from J, the gap between germline ends came to 23 bases. DNA for the CDR3: TGTGCCGCTACCCCCGTTACGTCCCGCGGAGATACGCAGTATTTT. Translating it yields CAATPVTSRGDTQYF.

Many counts were recorded for this clonotype. This chain links TRBV5-1 with TRBJ2-1, with TRBD2 identical over 9 bases. The CDR3 has 16 residues. Per the germline V gene, CDR1 is SGHRS and CDR2 is YFSETQ. V was pared by 1 base and J by 4 bases, with 6 bases of the junction left unmatched. The CDR3 loop is CASSLLGTSSYNEQFF. In DNA, the CDR3 is TGCGCCAGCAGCTTGTTGGGGACTAGCAGTTACAATGAGCAGTTCTTC.

This clonotype was seen once. V gene TRBV2 combines with J gene TRBJ1-4; 9 bases align to TRBD1. CDR1 is SNHLY and CDR2 is FYNNEI in the germline V gene. The V gene end was trimmed by 7 bases and the J gene end by 5 bases; junction bases not matched to a gene: 11. The CDR3 covers 16 residues. The CDR3 bases are TGTGCCAGCACCACCCTATTGGGGACAGGGAATGAAAAACTGTTTTTT. Its protein is CASTTLLGTGNEKLFF.